A single sample is the source of the 28 T cell receptor beta chains below, sequenced in a study of human T cells and chemical hapten exposure (dated by TCRdb to the early 2020s). The protocol used for the library was RACE. This sample was sequenced with a NextSeq 500. TCRdb cleaned the public reads at Q25 with fastp, built clones with MiXCR and kept in-frame beta chains. CDR3 protein sequences are deduplicated, and each keeps its most common genes and DNA. The sample data list 100,000 to 120,000 distinct CDR3 sequences, and under 40% of these were observed just once. Jointly, the top ten make up roughly 2.6% of the sample. Taken with the paper, the label for time point translates to: patch test 3, about 24 weeks after DPC sensitization. Explained via the paper, the treatment or condition label denotes: therapeutic diphenylcyclopropenone sensitization with weekly scalp DPC. The input for sequencing was whole blood, taken in connection with sensitization to the hapten diphenylcyclopropenone (DPC). These receptors all come from a man in his forties with alopecia areata. Some clones in this sample may be carry-over from other donors' samples.

The chain combines TRBV5-6 with TRBJ2-3; 12 nucleotides align to TRBD2. V gave up 1 base and J gave up 0 bases; unmatched junction bases: 6. CDR1 is SGHDT, CDR2 YYEEEE, per germline. The CDR3 loop spans 18 amino acids. The CDR3 is CASSLPFGLAGSTDTQYF. CDR3 DNA sequence: TGTGCCAGCAGCTTGCCCTTTGGACTAGCGGGAAGCACAGATACGCAGTATTTT.

J is TRBJ2-3 and V is TRBV13; TRBD1 matches 9 bases. The junction had 5 bases not matched to a gene; V was cut back by 5 bases and J by 2 bases. The length of the CDR3 is 15 residues. Per the germline V gene, CDR1 is PRHDT and CDR2 is FYEKMQ (reference sequence). DNA of the CDR3: TGTGCCAGCAGCCCACAGGGGGCACTCACAGATACGCAGTATTTT. Protein: CASSPQGALTDTQYF.

This clonotype was detected only a few times. The rearrangement uses TRBV20-1 and TRBJ2-2, with 8 bases lining up with TRBD2. The germline V gene has CDR1 DFQATT and CDR2 SNEGSKA (reference sequence). J gave up 5 bases and V 0 bases, and 11 bases lay outside the gene matches. The CDR3 is 17 residues long. CDR3 in amino acids: CSARDRLTGGPTGELFF. The CDR3 coding sequence is TGCAGTGCTAGAGATCGTCTGACGGGAGGGCCAACCGGGGAGCTGTTTTTT.

The chain links TRBV3-1 to TRBJ1-1; D might be TRBD1 (6 bases). Germline V gives CDR1 LGHDT, CDR2 YNNKEL (reference sequence). The CDR3 contains 14 residues. The V end lost 0 bases, the J end lost 7 bases, and 12 bases lay between the germline ends. CDR3 in amino acids: CASSQDAGALEAFF. The CDR3 region has the DNA TGTGCCAGCAGCCAAGACGCAGGGGCCCTTGAAGCTTTCTTT.

V is TRBV5-1 and J is TRBJ1-1; 8 bases fit TRBD1. Germline V CDR1 and CDR2: SGHRS, YFSETQ. V lost 4 bases, J lost 1 base, and 6 bases stayed unmatched. This CDR3 is 15 amino acids long. The CDR3: CASSVWTGQNTEAFF. The CDR3 coding sequence is TGCGCCAGCAGCGTATGGACAGGGCAGAACACTGAAGCTTTCTTT.

This clonotype was seen a few times. This chain uses TRBV7-9 with TRBJ2-1; no clear D. V was shortened by 5 bases and J by 10 bases, with 9 bases between the two germline ends. Germline loops: CDR1 SEHNR, CDR2 FQNEAQ (reference sequence). This CDR3 is 11 amino acids long. CDR3 bases: TGTGCCAGCAGCCTGGCCTGGGAGCAGTTCTTC. This sequence encodes CASSLAWEQFF.

The chain carries TRBV4-3 and TRBJ2-3, with D maybe TRBD2 (6 bases). The CDR3 is 16 residues long. Trimming shortened V by 0 bases and J by 1 base, and 11 bases separated the two germline ends. Germline CDR1 LGHNA, CDR2 YSLEER. CDR3: CASSQDASSGTDTQYF. DNA for the CDR3: TGCGCCAGCAGCCAAGATGCTTCTAGCGGCACAGATACGCAGTATTTT.

The table lists this clonotype with a few counts. V usage is TRBV10-3 and J usage is TRBJ2-5, with D perhaps matching TRBD1 (6 bases). V was cut by 6 bases and J by 5 bases, with 22 bases left in between. The germline gives CDR1 ENHRY, CDR2 SYGVKD. This CDR3 is 16 amino acids long. The chain's CDR3 is CAISPRSQGIVETQYF. The CDR3 DNA sequence: TGTGCCATCAGCCCACGGAGTCAGGGGATCGTCGAGACCCAGTACTTC.

The chain employs TRBV3-1 and TRBJ2-1; D is unresolved. Trimming pared 8 bases from V and 8 bases from J, leaving 16 bases between. From germline, CDR1 is LGHDT and CDR2 YNNKEL (reference sequence). The length of the CDR3 is 13 residues. The CDR3 DNA reads TGTGCCAGCTCCACTTTAGTACTCCATGAGCAGTTCTTC. This gives the protein CASSTLVLHEQFF.

This chain uses TRBV6-2 or TRBV6-3 with TRBJ2-5; D uncertain. The V end lost 6 bases, the J end lost 4 bases, and 3 bases lay between the germline ends. CDR3 length: 10 amino acids. Germline CDR1 reads MNHEY; CDR2 reads SVGEGT. The CDR3 sequence is CASRRETQYF. The CDR3 region has the DNA TGTGCCAGCAGACGAGAGACCCAGTACTTC.

The chain is built from TRBV7-2 and TRBJ1-5; D gene ambiguous. Germline CDR1 is SGHTA and CDR2 is FQGNSA. The V gene lost 0 bases and the J gene lost 9 bases, with 9 bases spanning the gap. The CDR3 length is 13 residues. CDR3 sequence: CASSLAGLGPQHF. DNA of the CDR3: TGTGCCAGCAGCTTAGCAGGGCTCGGGCCCCAGCATTTT.

The chain joins TRBV28 to TRBJ2-7; no firm D call. Trimming took off 3 bases at V and 3 bases at J, with 9 bases between the two ends. In germline, CDR1 is MDHEN, CDR2 SYDVKM. This CDR3 has 13 residues. The CDR3 DNA reads TGTGCCAGCAGTTTCCCCGAAGACTACGAGCAGTACTTC. It codes for CASSFPEDYEQYF. Looking up the rest from reference TRBV28 and TRBJ2-7 gives the full variable domain: DVKVTQSSRYLVKRTGEKVFLECVQDMDHENMFWYRQDPGLGLRLIYFSYDVKMKEKGDIPEGYSVSREKKERFSLILESASTNQTSMYLCASSFPEDYEQYFGPGTRLTVT.

This clonotype appeared a few times. The chain employs TRBV7-9 and TRBJ2-7, with D possibly matching TRBD2 (6 bases). This CDR3 is 15 amino acids long. With 6 bases removed from V and 2 bases from J, the gap between germline ends came to 17 bases. The germline CDR1 and CDR2 sequences are SEHNR and FQNEAQ (reference sequence). The CDR3 nucleotides read TGTGCCAGCAGTCCCGCGGGCGGGGTGACCTACGAGCAGTACTTC. The encoded protein is CASSPAGGVTYEQYF.

The chain links TRBV6-2 or TRBV6-3 to TRBJ2-7; 9 positions agree with TRBD1. This CDR3 has 15 residues. The germline V gene encodes CDR1 MNHEY and CDR2 SVGEGT. V was clipped by 2 bases and J by 4 bases; unmatched bases: 6. The CDR3 region is CASSYGTGNEYEQYF. The CDR3 DNA reads TGTGCCAGCAGTTACGGGACAGGGAACGAATACGAGCAGTACTTC.

DNA of the CDR3: TGTGCCAGCGTCCGTCAGAACACTGAAGCTTTCTTT. Its translation: CASVRQNTEAFF. This rearrangement joins TRBV28 to TRBJ1-1; D unresolved. With 8 bases removed from V and 1 base from J, the gap between germline ends came to 8 bases. Germline-derived CDR1 and CDR2 are MDHEN and SYDVKM. This CDR3 comprises 12 residues.

This clonotype has more than one count but fewer than ten. This chain links TRBV9 with TRBJ2-2; TRBD2 agrees at 13 bases. The CDR3 totals 18 residues. Trimming at V came to 0 bases and at J to 5 bases, leaving 7 bases not matched to a gene. Germline CDR1 reads SGDLS; CDR2 reads YYNGEE. CDR3 DNA sequence: TGTGCCAGCAGCGTAGAAGGACTAGCGGGAGTACGGACCGGGGAGCTGTTTTTT. Protein sequence: CASSVEGLAGVRTGELFF.

This clonotype was counted a few times. J is TRBJ2-5 and V is TRBV27; possibly TRBD2 for D (6 bases). In germline, CDR1 is MNHEY, CDR2 SMNVEV (reference sequence). Trimming removed 8 bases at V and 3 bases at J, with 13 bases between. The CDR3 is 13 residues long. The CDR3 DNA sequence: TGTGCCAGCGGCAGGAGGGGCGAAGAGACCCAGTACTTC. Translated: CASGRRGEETQYF.

The table lists this clonotype with a few counts. The chain is built from TRBV5-6 and TRBJ1-4; D uncertain. CDR3 length: 14 amino acids. V was trimmed by 0 bases and J by 14 bases, leaving 17 bases between them. Germline CDR1 is SGHDT and CDR2 is YYEEEE. This CDR3 is CASSLGSTGTGLFF. The CDR3 DNA follows: TGTGCCAGCAGCTTGGGTTCAACGGGTACCGGGCTGTTTTTT.

The chain combines TRBV29-1 with TRBJ1-1; D gene ambiguous. Between the trimmed V and J ends, which lost 5 bases and 6 bases, there was a span of 7 bases. CDR3 length: 10 residues. The germline gives CDR1 SQVTM, CDR2 ANQGSEA. DNA for the CDR3: TGCAGCGTTCGCTACCCTGAAGCTTTCTTT. It is translated as CSVRYPEAFF.

This chain uses TRBV28 with TRBJ2-7; 16 nucleotides align to TRBD2. This CDR3 contains 18 residues. The ends lost 5 bases at V and 3 bases at J; junction bases unmatched: 10. Germline assignment: CDR1 MDHEN and CDR2 SYDVKM. The CDR3: CASSPGLAGGPSLYEQYF. The CDR3 nucleotides read TGTGCCAGCAGTCCGGGACTAGCGGGAGGGCCTAGTCTCTACGAGCAGTACTTC.

The chain couples TRBV11-2 to TRBJ2-1; D gene ambiguous. The ends were cut back, 4 bases at V and 15 bases at J, with 13 bases in the middle. CDR3 length equals 11 residues. Germline lookup yields CDR1 SGHAT and CDR2 FQNNGV. The CDR3 DNA is TGTGCCAGCAGCTCCGCGTTAACGATGTTCTTC. Its protein product is CASSSALTMFF.

The table lists this clonotype with a few counts. The rearrangement uses TRBV24-1 and TRBJ2-5; TRBD1 agrees at 7 bases. The trim removed 4 bases at V and 2 bases at J, leaving 3 bases unmatched. The germline gives CDR1 KGHDR, CDR2 SFDVKD. This CDR3 is 14 amino acids long. The CDR3 nucleotides are TGTGCCACCAGTGAGGGGACAGTACAAGAGACCCAGTACTTC. Translation gives CATSEGTVQETQYF.

The rearrangement joins TRBV7-3 to TRBJ2-5; TRBD1 matches 9 bases. The CDR3 length is 16 residues. Trimming cost V 4 bases and J 5 bases; bases outside gene matches: 11. Germline CDR1 SGHTA, CDR2 FQGTGA. The CDR3 nucleotides are TGTGCCAGCAGCTCATCCACCGGGACAGGGAGTGAGACCCAGTACTTC. This gives the protein CASSSSTGTGSETQYF.

The chain links TRBV28 to TRBJ1-1; no clear D. This CDR3 has 13 amino acids. Germline V gives CDR1 MDHEN, CDR2 SYDVKM. The germline V and J ends were trimmed by 2 bases and 1 base, with 5 bases remaining between them. DNA for the CDR3: TGTGCCAGCAGTTTAACTCAGAACACTGAAGCTTTCTTT. It specifies CASSLTQNTEAFF.

V is TRBV5-1 and J is TRBJ1-6; 9 bases are shared with TRBD1. The CDR3 has 14 amino acids. The J segment lost 10 bases and the V segment lost 4 bases, leaving 6 bases of the junction unmatched. Germline-derived CDR1 and CDR2 are SGHRS and YFSETQ. The CDR3 sequence: CASSVRDRESPLHF. CDR3 nucleotides: TGCGCCAGCAGCGTGCGGGACAGGGAATCACCCCTCCACTTT.

The V gene is TRBV7-8, the J gene TRBJ2-7; no definite D call. Germline V CDR1 and CDR2: SGHVS, FQNEAQ. V lost 5 bases, J lost 0 bases, and 11 bases lay in between. The CDR3 is made up of 14 amino acids. In nucleotides, the CDR3 is TGTGCCAGCAGCCCGGTTGGTCCCTCCTACGAGCAGTACTTC. It specifies CASSPVGPSYEQYF.

There are many counts of this clonotype. V and J are TRBV7-9 and TRBJ2-2, with a weak D call TRBD2 (5 bases). Between the trimmed V and J ends, which lost 1 base and 6 bases, there was a span of 6 bases. The CDR3 has 13 amino acids. Germline loops: CDR1 SEHNR, CDR2 FQNEAQ (reference sequence). CDR3 in DNA: TGTGCCAGCAGCTTAGGAGGGTCCGGGGAGCTGTTTTTT. Its translation is CASSLGGSGELFF.

The chain employs TRBV27 and TRBJ2-7; perhaps TRBD2 as D (7 bases). Germline V gene lookup returns CDR1 MNHEY and CDR2 SMNVEV (reference sequence). V was cut by 2 bases and J by 5 bases, with 25 bases left in between. The CDR3 length is 18 residues. The CDR3 DNA sequence: TGTGCCAGCAGTTTAAGCATAAGGGGGAGGGCCGGGATCCACGAGCAGTACTTC. Translating gives CASSLSIRGRAGIHEQYF.